The source of this TCR beta chain is a study of blood T cells in healthy people across ages. This clonotype was counted a few times. The second PCR ran roughly 6 to 11 cycles with a sample-barcoded 5' primer and J-beta primers. One entry per CDR3 protein results from TCRdb running MiXCR on the 5' RACE reads. Of 600,000 to 1,000,000 distinct CDR3 sequences in the sample, 55% to 70% were seen once. This clonotype originated in a man younger than 45 in good health. Material for sequencing was blood.

CDR3 sequence: CASSTGGGRAVREQFF. CDR3 nucleotides: TGTGCCAGCAGCACCGGGGGCGGGAGAGCGGTACGTGAGCAGTTCTTC. The gene calls are TRBV11-2 and TRBJ2-1; possibly TRBD2 for D (7 bases). With 5 bases removed from V and 9 bases from J, the gap between germline ends came to 23 bases. CDR1 and CDR2 from the germline V gene are SGHAT and FQNNGV. This CDR3 comprises 16 residues.